Following are 28 T cell receptor beta chains from one sample sequenced in a study of cytomegalovirus exposure and HLA in healthy donors (dated by TCRdb to about 2017). The library relied on the immunoSEQ multiplex PCR assay. A mixture of 60 forward primers for TCR Vbeta segments and 13 reverse primers for TCR Jbeta segments was used in the multiplex PCR. The source is immuneACCESS, and TCRdb retained only in-frame sequences with V and J called. Part of the clones is not carried over; for the studies checked, unresolved V genes explain less than half of this, and the remainder is unexplained. The sample includes roughly 100,000 clones, with roughly 80% observed a single time. The ten biggest clones cover approximately 4.3% of the sample. The material sequenced was PBMCs. These receptors came from a man aged 50 to 59 in good health and CMV-seropositive.

The chain uses TRBV28 and TRBJ2-5; 11 bases are shared with TRBD2. The DNA end lines up better with TRBJ2-7; the J call may be wrong. The CDR3 consists of 16 residues. CDR1 and CDR2 from the germline V gene are MDHEN and SYDVKM. Here the CDR3 DNA reads TGTGCCAGCAAAACCCAGACTAGCGGGGCCCGCTACGAGCAGTACTTC. Amino acid sequence: CASKTQTSGARYEQYF.

The chain employs TRBV27 and TRBJ1-1; no firm D call. Germline CDR1 is MNHEY and CDR2 is SMNVEV (reference sequence). The CDR3 has 13 residues. V shed 6 bases and J shed 7 bases, with 15 bases lying between them. In DNA form, the CDR3 reads TGTGCCAGCAGGCGATCCCTCATTTTTGAAGCTTTCTTT. It yields the protein CASRRSLIFEAFF.

This chain uses TRBV5-1 with TRBJ2-5; 7 bases line up with TRBD2. In germline, CDR1 is SGHRS, CDR2 YFSETQ. V lost 3 bases, J lost 5 bases, and 7 bases stayed unmatched. CDR3 length equals 14 residues. CDR3 in DNA: TGCGCCAGCAGCTCCTCTCATAGCGGGGAGACCCAGTACTTC. Amino acids: CASSSSHSGETQYF.

V usage is TRBV5-1 and J usage is TRBJ2-3; 7 positions match TRBD1. The CDR3 loop spans 18 amino acids. CDR1 and CDR2 from the germline V gene are SGHRS and YFSETQ. Trimming took 0 bases from V and 1 from J; bases not matched to a gene: 11. CDR3 DNA sequence: TGCGCCAGCAGCTTGGGGGACAGAACTCCCTTAGGCACAGATACGCAGTATTTT. It is translated as CASSLGDRTPLGTDTQYF.

The gene calls are TRBV19 and TRBJ2-5; 15 bases line up with TRBD2. CDR1 LNHDA and CDR2 SQIVND come from the germline V gene (reference sequence). The CDR3 sequence is 14 residues long. The J segment lost 4 bases and the V segment lost 11 bases, leaving 5 bases of the junction unmatched. CDR3 sequence reads: CAGRTSGRGETQYF. CDR3 DNA: TGTGCCGGACGGACTAGCGGGAGGGGAGAGACCCAGTACTTC.

The chain employs TRBV18 and TRBJ2-5, with D possibly matching TRBD1 (6 bases). This CDR3 is built from 13 residues. The ends were cut back, 2 bases at V and 7 bases at J, with 11 bases in the middle. Looked up from germline, CDR1 is KGHSH and CDR2 is LQKENI. The CDR3 nucleotides are TGTGCCAGCTCACCAGATATAGGGGGGACCCAGTACTTC. Its protein product is CASSPDIGGTQYF.

This clone was seen a single time. At one boundary the junction diverges from the germline segment, which might be a read error. The CDR3, as DNA: TGTTCCAGCAGCTTAGGACAGGGGGTATCCTACAATGAGCAGTTCTTC. It encodes CSSSLGQGVSYNEQFF. V usage is TRBV7-9 and J usage is TRBJ2-1; 10 bases are a match to TRBD1. The CDR3 is 16 residues long. CDR1 SEHNR and CDR2 FQNEAQ come from the germline V gene (reference sequence).

The V call is TRBV6-5, the J call TRBJ2-1, with D possibly being TRBD1 (5 bases). This CDR3 comprises 12 residues. The V and J ends lost 6 bases and 8 bases respectively, with 11 bases between them. Germline V lookup: CDR1 MNHEY, CDR2 SVGAGI. CDR3 residues: CASSSRVDEQFF. CDR3 DNA sequence: TGTGCCAGCAGCTCCAGGGTGGATGAGCAGTTCTTC.

This chain links TRBV10-3 with TRBJ2-3; TRBD2 aligns across 8 bases. Unmatched junction bases numbered 3, after V lost 4 bases and J lost 3 bases. CDR1 and CDR2 from the germline V gene are ENHRY and SYGVKD. CDR3 length: 14 residues. CDR3 protein: CAISVGRETDTQYF. The CDR3, as DNA: TGTGCCATCAGTGTCGGGAGGGAGACAGATACGCAGTATTTT.

The chain joins TRBV15 to TRBJ2-6, with 8 bases fitting TRBD1. The CDR3 consists of 15 residues. The V and J ends lost 8 bases and 0 bases, in that order; junction bases with no gene match: 3. The germline V gene encodes CDR1 LNHNV and CDR2 YYDKDF (reference sequence). CDR3 amino acids: CATGDRGSGANVLTF. CDR3 DNA: TGTGCCACCGGCGACAGGGGCTCTGGGGCCAACGTCCTGACTTTC.

This clone has a handful of counts. The chain employs TRBV4-3 and TRBJ1-4, with TRBD1 matching 7 bases. From germline, CDR1 is LGHNA and CDR2 YSLEER. The CDR3 extends over 15 amino acids. V shed 3 bases, J shed 3 bases, and the junction held 4 bases outside the gene matches. The CDR3 here is CASSQTTGPNEKLFF. For the CDR3, the DNA is TGCGCCAGCAGCCAGACGACAGGGCCTAATGAAAAACTGTTTTTT.

A note on this clone: Other nucleotide sequences in the sample specify the same CDR3. The CDR3 coding sequence is TGTGCCAGCAGTTTACGGGGGACCTTTGAGCAGTTCTTC. Translation gives CASSLRGTFEQFF. The chain employs TRBV27 and TRBJ2-1, with TRBD2 as a possible D gene (6 bases). Trimming shortened V by 2 bases and J by 9 bases, and 11 bases separated the two germline ends. This CDR3 contains 13 residues. The germline gives CDR1 MNHEY, CDR2 SMNVEV (reference sequence).

A single count supports this clone. The chain has TRBV5-8 and TRBJ2-1, with 13 bases identical to TRBD2. V shed 0 bases and J 7 bases; nucleotides not matched to a gene: 7. The CDR3 extends over 17 amino acids. CDR1 SGHTS and CDR2 YDEGEE come from the germline V gene. CDR3 DNA sequence: TGTGCCAGCAGCTTGGCTGGGACTAGCGGGAATAGTAATGAGCAGTTCTTC. Its translation: CASSLAGTSGNSNEQFF.

As concerns this clone: A junction end diverges from the germline sequence, so it may reflect a read error. The chain joins TRBV7-9 to TRBJ1-3; TRBD1 matches at 9 bases. CDR1 and CDR2 from the germline V gene are SEHNR and FQNEAQ (reference sequence). The CDR3 has 17 residues. CDR3 sequence (DNA): TGTTCCAGCACCTTAATGGGACAGGGCCGCTCTGGAAACACCATATATTTT. Amino acid sequence: CSSTLMGQGRSGNTIYF.

The chain recombines TRBV28 with TRBJ2-7; unclear D gene. Germline CDR1 is MDHEN and CDR2 is SYDVKM. Trimming pared 10 bases from V and 6 bases from J, leaving 22 bases between. CDR3 length equals 14 residues. CDR3 in DNA: TGTGCCACATACGAGTTACCTACTTATGGCGAGCAGTACTTC. As protein: CATYELPTYGEQYF. Full variable domain (rest looked up from reference TRBV28 and TRBJ2-7): DVKVTQSSRYLVKRTGEKVFLECVQDMDHENMFWYRQDPGLGLRLIYFSYDVKMKEKGDIPEGYSVSREKKERFSLILESASTNQTSMYLCATYELPTYGEQYFGPGTRLTVT.

In its sample, this clone was seen once. The chain carries TRBV10-3 and TRBJ2-6, with 9 positions matching TRBD1. CDR3 length equals 17 residues. Germline trimming cut 3 bases from V and 4 bases from J; bases unmatched to any gene: 7. Per the germline V gene, CDR1 is ENHRY and CDR2 is SYGVKD. The CDR3 loop reads CAISEPQGARGANVLTF. DNA for the CDR3: TGTGCCATCAGTGAACCACAGGGGGCGCGAGGGGCCAACGTCCTGACTTTC.

The chain couples TRBV27 to TRBJ2-6; maybe TRBD1 (5 bases). Trimming took off 5 bases at V and 2 bases at J, with 10 bases between the two ends. The CDR3 is 15 residues long. Germline CDR1 is MNHEY and CDR2 is SMNVEV (reference sequence). The chain's CDR3 is CASSNQGAGANVLTF. In DNA form, the CDR3 reads TGTGCCAGCAGTAACCAGGGTGCTGGGGCCAACGTCCTGACTTTC. Complete variable domain (other parts from reference TRBV27 and TRBJ2-6): EAQVTQNPRYLITVTGKKLTVTCSQNMNHEYMSWYRQDPGLGLRQIYYSMNVEVTDKGDVPEGYKVSRKEKRNFPLILESPSPNQTSLYFCASSNQGAGANVLTFGAGSRLTVL.

This sequence joins TRBV18 and TRBJ2-5, with 13 nucleotides matching TRBD2. Losses at the gene ends were 5 bases for V and 9 bases for J; bases not matched to a gene: 12. Per the germline V gene, CDR1 is KGHSH and CDR2 is LQKENI. CDR3 length: 16 amino acids. CDR3 protein: CASSVGTSGMSRAQYF. CDR3 in DNA: TGTGCCAGCTCAGTCGGGACTAGCGGGATGTCTCGGGCCCAGTACTTC.

The V gene is TRBV7-2, the J gene TRBJ2-3, with 7 positions matching TRBD1. The CDR3 runs to 16 residues. Germline-derived CDR1 and CDR2 are SGHTA and FQGNSA. The ends lost 4 bases at V and 0 bases at J; junction bases unmatched: 7. In DNA form, the CDR3 reads TGTGCCAGCAGCTCGGCACAGGGGTTTAGCACAGATACGCAGTATTTT. This codes for CASSSAQGFSTDTQYF.

This chain connects TRBV27 to TRBJ2-3, with 12 bases matching TRBD2. CDR1 is MNHEY, CDR2 SMNVEV, per germline (reference sequence). This CDR3 region has 17 residues. Losses at the gene ends were 6 bases for V and 1 base for J; bases not matched to a gene: 8. The chain's CDR3 is CASSWTSGVRGTDTQYF. The DNA of the CDR3 is TGTGCCAGCAGCTGGACTAGCGGGGTACGGGGCACAGATACGCAGTATTTT.

The chain employs TRBV29-1 and TRBJ1-2, with D possibly matching TRBD1 (5 bases). V was cut by 3 bases and J by 4 bases, with 9 bases left in between. From germline, CDR1 is SQVTM and CDR2 ANQGSEA. This CDR3 spans 12 amino acids. CDR3 in amino acids: CSVEQGVYGYTF. The CDR3 DNA sequence: TGCAGCGTTGAGCAGGGCGTCTATGGCTACACCTTC.

This clone was found a few times. The chain uses TRBV6-5 and TRBJ2-2, with no clear D. V dropped 2 bases and J dropped 5 bases, with 15 bases sitting between them. This CDR3 comprises 16 residues. CDR1 and CDR2 (germline): MNHEY, SVGAGI. The CDR3 DNA reads TGTGCCAGCAGTTACGGTACCAAGCCGAGTACCGGGGAGCTGTTTTTT. The encoded protein is CASSYGTKPSTGELFF.

The chain has TRBV5-4 and TRBJ2-3; 11 bases line up with TRBD1. The germline CDR1 and CDR2 sequences are SGHNT and YYREEE (reference sequence). V gave up 0 bases and J gave up 5 bases; unmatched junction bases: 8. The CDR3 runs to 17 residues. The CDR3 DNA is TGTGCCAGCAGCTTGGCCTCCGGACAGGGGGCAAGAGATACGCAGTATTTT. It specifies CASSLASGQGARDTQYF.

V usage is TRBV2 and J usage is TRBJ1-4; D is uncertain. V lost 2 bases and J lost 8, with 15 bases in between. This CDR3 comprises 15 residues. CDR1 SNHLY and CDR2 FYNNEI come from the germline V gene. This chain's CDR3 is CASSESGGRGEKLFF. In DNA form, the CDR3 reads TGTGCCAGCAGTGAATCGGGAGGGAGAGGAGAAAAACTGTTTTTT.

The chain employs TRBV9 and TRBJ2-1, with D perhaps matching TRBD2 (5 bases). V lost 0 bases and J 5 bases, leaving 12 bases between the germline ends. Per germline, CDR1 SGDLS and CDR2 YYNGEE. This CDR3 is 15 amino acids long. For the CDR3, the DNA is TGTGCCAGCAGCGTAGGGGTGGGAGTAAACAATGAGCAGTTCTTC. Translated, it gives CASSVGVGVNNEQFF.

V and J are TRBV7-2 and TRBJ2-1; D remains ambiguous. This CDR3 is 14 amino acids long. Trimming cost V 2 bases and J 8 bases, with 13 bases left between them. CDR1 is SGHTA, CDR2 FQGNSA, per germline. This CDR3 reads CASSLNGFSDEQFF. The CDR3 DNA follows: TGTGCCAGCAGCTTAAACGGTTTTTCGGATGAGCAGTTCTTC. Full variable domain (missing parts from reference TRBV7-2 and TRBJ2-1): GAGVSQSPSNKVTEKGKDVELRCDPISGHTALYWYRQSLGQGLEFLIYFQGNSAPDKSGLPSDRFSAERTGGSVSTLTIQRTQQEDSAVYLCASSLNGFSDEQFFGPGTRLTVL.

This chain uses TRBV21-1 with TRBJ2-7; the table's D call, TRBD2, has no DNA check behind it. TRBV21-1 has pseudogene status. The CDR3 is made up of 15 amino acids. The CDR3 sequence: CASSKACVDSYEQYF. The CDR3 DNA is TGTGCCAGCAGCAAAGCTTGCGTTGACTCCTACGAGCAGTACTTC.

The chain employs TRBV19 and TRBJ1-4; D might be TRBD1 (6 bases). Looked up from germline, CDR1 is LNHDA and CDR2 is SQIVND (reference sequence). The CDR3 covers 15 residues. Trimming took 5 bases from V and 8 from J, leaving 18 bases between them. The CDR3 region is CASSRMGQTEEKLFF. The CDR3 DNA reads TGTGCCAGTAGTCGGATGGGACAAACCGAAGAAAAACTGTTTTTT.